A selection of T cell receptor beta chains follows, all from one sample in a study of T cell repertoires in cytomegalovirus infection. One entry per CDR3 protein, called by TCRdb with MiXCR from the reads. The table includes about 830,000 distinct CDR3 sequences, approximately 29% detected once. For these receptors, no antigen is known. The sequencing here drew on cultured CD8+ T cells from PBMCs, taken from culture after CMV antigen stimulation. All receptors come from a human donor in good health (CMV status not recorded). Some clones in this sample may be carry-over from other donors' samples. The CDR3 runs from the conserved cysteine through the conserved F or W. A D gene is named only where the DNA matches it firmly. Clone size is given for some rows only: seen once, a few or many times, or a class if the clone is expanded.

J: TRBJ2-7
V: TRBV6-1
length: 11
size: NA
D: NA
DNA: TGTGCCAGCCAGGTCAGCTACGAGCAGTACTTC
CDR3: CASQVSYEQYF

J: TRBJ2-5
V: TRBV12-3/TRBV12-4
length: 14
size: few
D: TRBD1
DNA: TGTGCCAGCAGGGGGCCGGACAGGGGGGGGACCCAGTACTTC
CDR3: CASRGPDRGGTQYF

J: TRBJ1-1
V: TRBV28
length: 15
size: NA
D: TRBD1
DNA: TGTGCCAGCAGTCCGGTACGACAGGGGGACACTGAAGCTTTCTTT
CDR3: CASSPVRQGDTEAFF

J: TRBJ2-2
V: TRBV28
length: 16
size: many
D: TRBD2
DNA: TGTGCCAGCAGCTCTTTAGCGGGGGCCAACACCGGGGAGCTGTTTTTT
CDR3: CASSSLAGANTGELFF

J: TRBJ2-1
V: TRBV27
length: 18
size: few
D: NA
DNA: TGTGCCAGCAGCCCTTTCCATTTAATGAGGGCGGGGTACAATGAGCAGTTCTTC
CDR3: CASSPFHLMRAGYNEQFF

J: TRBJ2-3
V: TRBV7-2
length: 15
size: many
D: NA
DNA: TGTGCCAGCAGCCGCAGACAATCTAGCACAGATACGCAGTATTTT
CDR3: CASSRRQSSTDTQYF

J: TRBJ2-1
V: TRBV7-9
length: 17
size: few
D: TRBD2
DNA: TGTGCCAGCAGCTTAGCGCTTGGCGGGGGGTATCACAATGAGCAGTTCTTC
CDR3: CASSLALGGGYHNEQFF

J: TRBJ1-5
V: TRBV15
length: 15
size: NA
D: NA
DNA: TGTGCCACCAGCACCCTAGGGGTCTCCAATCAGCCCCAGCATTTT
CDR3: CATSTLGVSNQPQHF

J: TRBJ2-7
V: TRBV4-1
length: 15
size: few
D: TRBD1
DNA: TGCGCCAGCAGCCAAGACCCGGGACAGGGTCGTGAGCAGTACTTC
CDR3: CASSQDPGQGREQYF

J: TRBJ2-5
V: TRBV15
length: 15
size: NA
D: NA
DNA: TGTGCCACCAGCAGTGGGACGGGAGTATGGGAGACCCAGTACTTC
CDR3: CATSSGTGVWETQYF

J: TRBJ2-5
V: TRBV4-2
length: 16
size: few
D: NA
DNA: TGTGCCAGCAGCCAAGGCCCTGTGGGCAGCGAAGAGACCCAGTACTTC
CDR3: CASSQGPVGSEETQYF

J: TRBJ1-5
V: TRBV2
length: 12
size: few
D: NA
DNA: TGTGCCAGCAGTGAAATTAAGAGACCCCAGCATTTT
CDR3: CASSEIKRPQHF

J: TRBJ1-5
V: TRBV19
length: 15
size: NA
D: NA
DNA: TGTGCCAGTAGTAGGGGGGCCGCCGCCAATCAGCCCCAGCATTTT
CDR3: CASSRGAAANQPQHF

J: TRBJ1-6
V: TRBV6-1
length: 16
size: NA
D: TRBD1
DNA: TGTGCCAGCAGTGAATGGTGGGACAGTGCCAATTCACCCCTCCACTTT
CDR3: CASSEWWDSANSPLHF

J: TRBJ2-1
V: TRBV12-5
length: 14
size: NA
D: TRBD2
DNA: TGTGCTAGTGGTTGGGGAGGGCCGGAGAATGAGCAGTTCTTC
CDR3: CASGWGGPENEQFF

J: TRBJ1-5
V: TRBV12-3/TRBV12-4
length: 13
size: NA
D: NA
DNA: TGTGCCAGCAGTTCGCAGGTCAATCAGCCCCAGCATTTT
CDR3: CASSSQVNQPQHF

J: TRBJ2-2
V: TRBV10-2
length: 15
size: NA
D: TRBD1
DNA: TGCGCCAGCAGGGCGGGACAGGGGGCCACCGGGGAGCTGTTTTTT
CDR3: CASRAGQGATGELFF

J: TRBJ1-1
V: TRBV19
length: 13
size: NA
D: NA
DNA: TGTGCCAGTAGTGTCTCAGAGAACACTGAAGCTTTCTTT
CDR3: CASSVSENTEAFF

J: TRBJ2-2
V: TRBV6-2/TRBV6-3
length: 16
size: once
D: NA
DNA: TGTGCCAGCAGCTCTACCGGGACTGAAAACACCGGGGAGCTGTCTTTT
CDR3: CASSSTGTENTGELSF

J: TRBJ2-5
V: TRBV12-3/TRBV12-4
length: 13
size: many
D: TRBD2
DNA: TGTGCCAGCAGCCCTGCGGGGGTGGAGACCCAGTACTTC
CDR3: CASSPAGVETQYF

J: TRBJ1-5
V: TRBV12-3/TRBV12-4
length: 16
size: few
D: TRBD1
DNA: TGTGCCAGCAGCCGAGGGACAGATAACTTCAATCAGCCCCAGCATTTT
CDR3: CASSRGTDNFNQPQHF

J: TRBJ1-2
V: TRBV7-8
length: 15
size: many
D: TRBD1
DNA: TGTGCCAGCAGCTTAGTGGGGACAGGAAACTATGGCTACACCTTC
CDR3: CASSLVGTGNYGYTF

J: TRBJ2-5
V: TRBV7-2
length: 18
size: many
D: NA
DNA: TGTGCCAGCAGCTTAGGCAGTCTTTATCGTGACGGCCAAGAGACCCAGTACTTC
CDR3: CASSLGSLYRDGQETQYF

J: TRBJ1-5
V: TRBV15
length: 19
size: NA
D: NA
DNA: TGTGCCACCAGCAGAGATCTTGGCTTGGCGGCACGGGTGATTCAGCCCCAGCATTTT
CDR3: CATSRDLGLAARVIQPQHF

J: TRBJ2-1
V: TRBV10-3
length: 17
size: many
D: TRBD1
DNA: TGTGCCATCAGTGACACCTACCCGGGGACAGGGTCTAGTGAGCAGTTCTTC
CDR3: CAISDTYPGTGSSEQFF

J: TRBJ1-2
V: TRBV6-1
length: 15
size: NA
D: NA
DNA: TGTGCCAGCAGTGAATTCGGACAGACGTTCAATGGCTACACCTTC
CDR3: CASSEFGQTFNGYTF

J: TRBJ2-3
V: TRBV7-6
length: 16
size: many
D: TRBD2
DNA: TGTGCCAGCAGCTTAGTCGCGGGGGACTTAACAGATACGCAGTATTTT
CDR3: CASSLVAGDLTDTQYF

J: TRBJ2-5
V: TRBV7-8
length: 20
size: once
D: NA
DNA: TGTGCCAGCAGCTTTGGTGAATATGGCTCCAAGGACAGCCCCCAAGAGACCCAGTACTTC
CDR3: CASSFGEYGSKDSPQETQYF

J: TRBJ1-5
V: TRBV19
length: 15
size: NA
D: NA
DNA: TGTGCCAGTAGGTTCGCAGGAGTACCCCAATCGCCCCAGCATTTT
CDR3: CASRFAGVPQSPQHF

J: TRBJ1-1
V: TRBV11-2
length: 15
size: NA
D: TRBD1
DNA: TGTGCCAGCAGCTCCTGGACAGGGAACAACACTGAAGCTTTCTTT
CDR3: CASSSWTGNNTEAFF

J: TRBJ2-1
V: TRBV6-2/TRBV6-3
length: 16
size: NA
D: TRBD1
DNA: TGTGCCAGCAGTTACCCGACAGGGCCTTCCTACAATGAGCAGTTCTTC
CDR3: CASSYPTGPSYNEQFF

J: TRBJ1-1
V: TRBV15
length: 16
size: NA
D: NA
DNA: TGTGCCACCAGCAGAGGTAGACAGGTACAGAACACTGAAGCTTTCTTT
CDR3: CATSRGRQVQNTEAFF

J: TRBJ2-1
V: TRBV7-8
length: 16
size: many
D: NA
DNA: TGTGCCAGCAGCAAGCAGAGAAAAGGAGCCTACAATGAGCAGTTCTTC
CDR3: CASSKQRKGAYNEQFF

J: TRBJ2-7
V: TRBV7-9
length: 13
size: NA
D: NA
DNA: TGTGCCAGCAGCCCCGGGACCAGCGACGAGCAGTACTTC
CDR3: CASSPGTSDEQYF

J: TRBJ1-1
V: TRBV7-8
length: 16
size: NA
D: NA
DNA: TGTGCCAGCAACTTAGTTGTACGCGGTAGGGACACTGAAGCTTTCTTT
CDR3: CASNLVVRGRDTEAFF

J: TRBJ2-2
V: TRBV4-2
length: 16
size: few
D: NA
DNA: TGTGCCAGCAGCCAAGATGTCGCAGGCGGGGCCGGGGAGCTGTTTTTT
CDR3: CASSQDVAGGAGELFF

J: TRBJ2-3
V: TRBV27
length: 16
size: NA
D: TRBD2
DNA: TGTGCCAGCAGCGGACTAGCGGCTCGAACCACAGATACGCAGTATTTT
CDR3: CASSGLAARTTDTQYF

J: TRBJ2-2
V: TRBV27
length: 15
size: NA
D: NA
DNA: TGTGCCAGTACCATGTTTTCAGTGAACACCGGGGAGCTGTTTTTT
CDR3: CASTMFSVNTGELFF

J: TRBJ2-7
V: TRBV5-1
length: 16
size: many
D: NA
DNA: TGCGCCAGCAGCGTAGACCCCGTGACAGGATCCTACGAGCAGTACTTC
CDR3: CASSVDPVTGSYEQYF

J: TRBJ2-5
V: TRBV27
length: 13
size: many
D: TRBD1
DNA: TGTGCCAGCAGCTGGGACAGCCAAGAGACCCAGTACTTC
CDR3: CASSWDSQETQYF

J: TRBJ2-3
V: TRBV4-3
length: 14
size: few
D: NA
DNA: TGCGCCAGCAGCCAGGTGACAGCCACAGATACGCAGTATTTT
CDR3: CASSQVTATDTQYF

J: TRBJ2-1
V: TRBV6-2/TRBV6-3
length: 16
size: NA
D: NA
DNA: TGTGCCAGCAGTTACTCGGGGGGGGGCCCATACAATGAGCAGTTCTTC
CDR3: CASSYSGGGPYNEQFF

J: TRBJ2-3
V: TRBV3-1
length: 16
size: many
D: TRBD2
DNA: TGTGCCAGCAGCCCTTTTAGCGGGGGGGCAACAGATACGCAGTATTTT
CDR3: CASSPFSGGATDTQYF

J: TRBJ2-1
V: TRBV7-3
length: 17
size: NA
D: TRBD2
DNA: TGTGCCAGCAGCTCCTCCGGGGGGGGCCCCCCCTACAATGAGCAGTTCTTC
CDR3: CASSSSGGGPPYNEQFF

J: TRBJ2-7
V: TRBV7-9
length: 17
size: few
D: NA
DNA: TGTGCCAGCAGCTTAAAGGCCGGGACTTCGAGCTCCTACGAGCAGTACTTC
CDR3: CASSLKAGTSSSYEQYF